This entry describes one TCR beta chain. This entry belongs to a study of sequential checkpoint blockade in melanoma. Sequencing was performed with immunoSEQ multiplex PCR; in TCRdb, only in-frame clones are kept and a portion is missing. The repertoire has 6,000 to 7,500 clones, approximately 20% of them found once; the top ten carry less than 20%. Treatment specified: randomized to nivolumab then ipilimumab (arm A) or the reverse (arm B). The origin of this receptor is a human donor with melanoma. Source: tumor tissue (inferred from file names), taken from a patient given nivolumab and ipilimumab in sequence.

CDR3 DNA sequence: TGTGCCAGTAGTATCATGCAGGGAGCCTATGGCTACACCTTC. Encoded protein: CASSIMQGAYGYTF. V gene TRBV19 combines with J gene TRBJ1-2, with a tentative D call TRBD1 (5 bases). The V end was cut by 3 bases, the J end by 4 bases, with 12 bases between. Germline assignment: CDR1 LNHDA and CDR2 SQIVND (reference sequence). This CDR3 comprises 14 residues.